The 6 T cell receptor beta chains in this list originate from one sample, sequenced in a study of blood T cell repertoires in COVID-19 (dated by TCRdb to about 2020). The library was generated by the immunoSEQ multiplex PCR assay. TCRdb retrieved this table from immuneACCESS and kept in-frame rearrangements only. Not all clones are present; in checked studies, unresolved V genes account for under half, and no reason is known for the remainder. The sample table contains 220,000 or so clones; only one count was recorded for around 82% of them. Around 5.4% of the sample is taken by the ten largest. Sequenced sample: peripheral blood. These receptors were taken from a woman in her 70s with acute or convalescent COVID-19.

In this sample, this clone turned up a few times. The J gene is TRBJ1-5, the V gene TRBV6-5, with 8 bases that match TRBD1. The CDR3 consists of 14 residues. J lost 6 bases, V lost 7 bases, and 8 bases had no gene match. From germline, CDR1 is MNHEY and CDR2 SVGAGI. The CDR3 nucleotides are TGTGCCAGCATCCCGACAGGGGTTTTTCAGCCCCAGCATTTT. This codes for CASIPTGVFQPQHF.

The chain combines TRBV28 with TRBJ2-1; a weak D match, TRBD2 (5 bases). This CDR3 is 15 amino acids long. V gave up 4 bases and J gave up 8 bases, with 18 bases separating them. The V gene's germline CDR1 is MDHEN and CDR2 SYDVKM. CDR3 loop: CASSSGGSAGDEQFF. The DNA for the CDR3 is TGTGCCAGCAGTTCCGGCGGAAGCGCCGGGGATGAGCAGTTCTTC.

This sequence joins TRBV6-5 and TRBJ1-1; D may be TRBD1 (5 bases). Trimming pared 6 bases from V and 1 base from J, leaving 12 bases between. CDR1 is MNHEY and CDR2 is SVGAGI in the germline V gene. This CDR3 has 14 residues. The CDR3 protein is CASSRQIQNTEAFF. The CDR3 DNA reads TGTGCCAGCAGCCGACAGATACAGAACACTGAAGCTTTCTTT.

The rearrangement links TRBV28 to TRBJ2-1, with 11 bases that match TRBD2. This CDR3 has 15 residues. In germline, CDR1 is MDHEN, CDR2 SYDVKM. V was pared by 5 bases and J by 7 bases, with 7 bases of the junction left unmatched. DNA for the CDR3: TGTGCCAGCAGTCCCCGACTAGCGGGGACGAATGAGCAGTTCTTC. It specifies CASSPRLAGTNEQFF.

The chain joins TRBV4-2 to TRBJ2-7; D call uncertain. Germline V lookup: CDR1 LGHNA, CDR2 YNFKEQ. With 5 bases removed from V and 2 bases from J, the gap between germline ends came to 25 bases. This CDR3 spans 18 amino acids. The CDR3 is CASSEQSAGQSRPYEQYF. The CDR3 DNA reads TGTGCCAGCAGCGAACAATCGGCAGGTCAATCCCGGCCCTACGAGCAGTACTTC.

To note about this clone: Other DNA sequences in the same sample also yield this CDR3. The gene calls are TRBV6-5 and TRBJ1-4, with D maybe TRBD1 (5 bases). CDR1 is MNHEY and CDR2 is SVGAGI in the germline V gene. CDR3 length equals 14 residues. V was clipped by 2 bases and J by 2 bases, with 6 bases between them. The CDR3 region has the DNA TGTGCCAGCAGTTACGGGACTACTAATGAAAAACTGTTTTTT. Translation gives CASSYGTTNEKLFF.